This T cell receptor beta chain is from a study of OX40 agonist ivuxolimab in advanced cancers. Looking at the study overall: Ivuxolimab, which targeted the costimulatory receptor OX40 (CD134), was an agonistic, fully human IgG2 monoclonal antibody. Intravenous ivuxolimab was administered to patients every 2 weeks at six dose levels: 0.01, 0.1, 0.3, 1.5, 3 and 10 mg/kg. Among the roughly 52 dose-escalation patients, some 20 had hepatocellular carcinoma, approximately 15 melanoma, 9 renal cell carcinoma and 9 head and neck cancer. A male proportion of 82.7% and a mean age of roughly 58 years, ranging from roughly 23 to 90, were recorded for the dose-escalation cohort. Patients were allowed to have had prior anti-PD-1, anti-PD-L1 or anti-CTLA-4 therapy, and around 41% of the dose-escalation patients had previously received checkpoint inhibitors. Partial responses were achieved by three dose-escalation patients, of whom one had hepatocellular carcinoma and two had cutaneous melanoma. The purpose of peripheral TCRbeta sequencing was to test whether ivuxolimab changed TCR sequence diversity and led to clonal T-cell expansion. The paper describes the monotherapy dose-escalation part (N ≈ 49 patients) of the phase I trial of ivuxolimab.

The trial excluded patients who had a history of autoimmune disease or were on systemic immunosuppression. Peripheral blood for TCR sequencing was collected from all dose cohorts at baseline, on cycle 4 day 1, and on cycle 7 day 1. Samples came from an open-label, multicenter, first-in-human phase I dose-escalation trial of ivuxolimab. Adults with locally advanced or metastatic head and neck squamous cell, hepatocellular, melanoma or renal cell carcinoma were enrolled in the trial. Before TCR sequencing, CD4+ T cells and CD8+ T cells were sorted from peripheral blood as separate populations. General conclusions and limits of the study: In partial responders in the 0.1-3.0 mg/kg groups, normalized peripheral clonal expansion was found to be among the lowest, especially among CD8+ T cells. The antigen specificity of the peripheral T cells that underwent clonal expansion was not determined. At doses of 0.1 to 3.0 mg/kg, clonal expansion of both CD4+ and CD8+ T cells in blood was seen between baseline and week 6. Low levels of normalized T-cell clonal expansion were also seen in some patients who did not respond. After ivuxolimab, expanded clones were on average more numerous among CD8+ T cells than among CD4+ T cells.

For sequencing of the TCRbeta CDR3 region, genomic DNA was extracted from the sorted cells. The immunoSEQ Assay was used for sequencing of TCRbeta CDR3 regions. Entries here come from immuneACCESS through TCRdb and include only in-frame sequences with V and J called. Some clones fail to appear in such tables; in the studies checked, an unresolved V gene covers under half of the shortfall, and the cause of the remainder is unknown. For this sample the table gives tens of thousands of clones, of which approximately 87% were detected only once. Jointly, the top ten make up 0.75% to 1% of the sample. CDR1 and CDR2, looked up from the germline V gene, are SGHRS and YFSETQ. CDR3 length: 17 amino acids, cysteine to phenylalanine. Only the CDR3 DNA is retained, 51 bases long and in frame from the first base. Germline trimming amounts to 2 bases on V and 3 bases on J, with 7 as the count of junction bases outside the gene matches.

A remark on this clone: Its antigen is still unknown. No clone much larger than this one lies a single base away; base qualities are absent.

The source is an adult with an advanced solid tumor such as melanoma, head and neck, liver or kidney cancer. The rearranged segments are TRBV5-1 and TRBJ2-4; 11 central nucleotides agree with TRBD2. The sequencing used CD4+ or CD8+ T cells sorted from blood, collected in a trial of the OX40 agonist ivuxolimab. The encoded CDR3 is CASSFGIAGGIKNIQYF. The nucleotide sequence reads as follows: TGCGCCAGCAGCTTCGGGATAGCGGGAGGGATCAAAAACATTCAGTACTTC.